This record concerns one TCR beta chain sequence. What it binds is not known. The sample belongs to a study of resident and recirculating memory T cells in vitiligo. Study-wide findings and caveats: Different lesions suggested infiltration by different T cell clones.

Data came from immunoSEQ multiplex PCR; TCRdb stores just in-frame clones and leaves some out. The table includes tens of thousands of clones, 90% to 95% detected once. Germline V gives CDR1 SGHTA, CDR2 FQGNSA. This CDR3 is 15 amino acids long. V lost 2 bases, J lost 4 bases, and 14 bases lay in between. The sequenced material came from blood. This sequence was found in a male donor with vitiligo. The chain carries TRBV7-2 and TRBJ2-5; D might be TRBD2 (5 bases). DNA of the CDR3: TGTGCCAGCAGCTTATTCGGGGTTCGGGGAGAGACCCAGTACTTC. Translation: CASSLFGVRGETQYF. Filled out from reference TRBV7-2 and TRBJ2-5, the complete variable domain reads GAGVSQSPSNKVTEKGKDVELRCDPISGHTALYWYRQSLGQGLEFLIYFQGNSAPDKSGLPSDRFSAERTGGSVSTLTIQRTQQEDSAVYLCASSLFGVRGETQYFGPGTRLLVL.